This T cell receptor beta chain was obtained from a study of OX40 agonist ivuxolimab in advanced cancers. Study context: Three patients, one with hepatocellular carcinoma and two with cutaneous melanoma, achieved partial responses.

The germline gives CDR1 MNHNS, CDR2 SASEGT. V was pared by 7 bases and J by 4 bases, with 5 bases of the junction left unmatched. This CDR3 has 14 amino acids. Study conclusions and caveats: Normalized T-cell clonal expansion was also low in some nonresponders.

Produced via immunoSEQ multiplex PCR; TCRdb's table is partial and in-frame only. The profile shows some 44,000 clones, approximately 86% of them singletons. As regards this clone: The antigen is undetermined.

It was autoimmune disease history or systemic immunosuppression that excluded patients. This TCR derives from an adult with an advanced solid tumor such as melanoma, head and neck, liver or kidney cancer. Specimen: CD4+ or CD8+ T cells sorted from blood, collected in a trial of the OX40 agonist ivuxolimab. The chain uses TRBV6-1 and TRBJ2-2; TRBD2 aligns across 8 bases. CDR3: CASISGSSTGELFF. CDR3 DNA: TGTGCCAGCATCAGCGGGAGCAGCACCGGGGAGCTGTTTTTT.